Sequencing of this TCR beta chain was carried out in a study of shared clonotypes between healthy human individuals (dated by TCRdb to the early 2020s). For context, the study as a whole: Three men and two women, aged 18 to 49 years, made up the cohort. For each donor, three plates each were used for CD4 naive and CD4 memory, two plates were used for CD8 naive, and one plate was used for CD8 memory. To estimate repertoire size and how much clonotype sharing occurs between individuals, the study deeply sequenced the blood TCR repertoires of several healthy adults. Libraries were prepared and TCR repertoires were sequenced by different laboratories using diverse techniques, in order to increase sequencing depth and limit assay-specific biases. Each donor's leukapheresis produced roughly between roughly 0.85 and 9.5 billion PBMCs. The full study reports these points: The genetic and exposure-history diversity represented was limited by the small number of donors. Incomplete sequencing was indicated by rarefaction of sorted-subset datasets, despite the large sequencing depth. Across a few donors, approximately 4.9% of naive CD4, 3.5% of naive CD8, about 2.3% of memory CD4, and approximately 0.4% of memory CD8 clonotypes were shared. Based on pairwise subsampling, the degree of clonotype sharing among donors was expected to be affected by sequencing depth. Compared with non-shared clonotypes, the clonotypes found in all four sorted-subset donors had higher generation probabilities. Only blood was sampled, and tissue TCR repertoires likely differ from those in blood. Estimated clonotype richness was generally larger for naive than for memory subsets.

Including cysteine and phenylalanine, the CDR3 has 14 amino acids. The sequence is cut down to CDR3 DNA, 42 bases in frame from base 1. V and J are trimmed by 1 base and 4 bases, and the gene matches miss 4 bases of the junction. From a lookup of the germline V gene, CDR1 and CDR2 are MGHRA and YSYEKL. For the CD8 naive samples, CD45RO-negative cells were positively selected for CCR7, yielding a CD45RA+CCR7+ population from which TemRA cells were excluded. Healthy HIV-negative adults with no recently reported acute infections or vaccinations were included as donors. Only Caucasian adults living in Nashville, Tennessee, USA were represented among the donors. After blood collection by leukapheresis, PBMCs were isolated using Ficoll-Histopaque density gradient centrifugation and then cryopreserved in the vapor phase of liquid nitrogen. Purity and quantity of every magnetically sorted T cell population were checked by analytical flow cytometry. Genomic DNA was isolated from each sorted fraction and quantified by UV absorbance on a Nanodrop 2000c.

Using the deep immunoSEQ assay, multiplex PCR amplified TCR CDR3 regions from genomic DNA. Extracted genomic DNA from each cell subset was distributed evenly across all wells of several immunoSEQ 96-well plates, and each plate was treated as a replicate. For sorted subsets, approximately 190 ng genomic DNA, equal to 25,000 to 35,000 T cell genomes, was loaded into each replicate PCR. The purified libraries were quantified using a Qubit 3.0 fluorometer, sized with a Bioanalyzer 2100, and then quantified again using the KAPA Library Quantification kit. A separate single-read 150-cycle Illumina NextSeq 550 flow cell was used to sequence each immunoSEQ 96-well plate. The original pipeline was this. The immunoSEQ output contained only junctional sequences without quality scores, so filtering could not match that applied to full-length reads. Sequences were annotated with PyIR, a Python wrapper for IgBLAST v1.9, and V/J genes and CDR3 were assigned using IMGT germline references. Any read was removed if the V/J assignment was weak (E-value above 1e-6), the CDR3 was missing, or the read contained stop codons, out-of-frame junctions, or ambiguous translated residues. V3J clonotypes were defined by identical inferred V gene, J gene, and CDR3 amino acid sequence. The percentage overlap between two repertoires was calculated by dividing the number of shared unique clonotypes by the size of the smaller repertoire. RTK rarefaction, the Chao1 estimator, and Recon v2.1 estimates of unobserved clonotypes were used to assess repertoire richness. Generation probabilities for all TCRbeta clonotypes obtained by the gDNA method from a handful of donors were computed using OLGA. In TCRdb, the immuneACCESS table is reduced to in-frame sequences with V and J assigned. These tables do not hold every clone; where another copy was compared, an unresolved V gene accounts for under half, and the others remain unexplained. V, J and clone size were drawn from that table, and D and trimming were deduced from the DNA. This sample has about 2.2 million clones in its table, and 80% to 95% of those were observed once. The ten largest clones take up around 1.7% of the sample.

A word on this clone: Its binding antigen is unknown. Base qualities are not provided; no much larger clone lies one nucleotide away. Additional DNA sequences in this sample encode the identical CDR3.

Recombination connected TRBV4-1 to TRBJ2-7, with 7 junctional bases fitting TRBD2. The specimen sequenced was naive CD8+ T cells from PBMCs. The sample's cell subset or site label is to be understood as: CD45RA+CCR7+. This sequence was found in a man aged 18 to 30 in good health. Some clones in this sample may be carry-over from other donors' samples. The CDR3 protein sequence reads: CASSQVAGTYEQYF. Here is the DNA: TGCGCCAGCAGCCAAGTAGCGGGCACTTACGAGCAGTACTTC.